The 7 T cell receptor beta chains below all came from one sample that was sequenced in a study of shared clonotypes between healthy human individuals (dated by TCRdb to the early 2020s). Library preparation was by the immunoSEQ multiplex PCR assay. The table was pulled from immuneACCESS by TCRdb, which kept in-frame rearrangements only. Such tables lose some clones; where checked, under half of the loss comes from unresolved V genes, and the rest has no known cause. This sample lists about 2 million clones; 85% to 95% were detected once. The ten largest account for approximately 1.2% of the sample. CD8 naive samples were obtained by positive selection for CCR7 among CD45RO-negative cells, yielding a CD45RA+CCR7+ population from which TemRA cells were excluded. The sample was naive CD8+ T cells sorted from blood. The cell subset or site label, read with the paper, signifies: CD45RA+CCR7+. All receptors derive from a man younger than 30 in good health.

The chain has TRBV13 and TRBJ1-1; D might be TRBD1 (5 bases). This CDR3 comprises 13 residues. CDR1 PRHDT and CDR2 FYEKMQ come from the germline V gene (reference sequence). The V and J ends lost 3 bases and 1 base respectively, with 6 bases between them. CDR3 in amino acids: CASSFGQNTEAFF. Here the CDR3 DNA reads TGTGCCAGCAGCTTCGGACAGAACACTGAAGCTTTCTTT.

V is TRBV7-9 and J is TRBJ2-3, with D perhaps assigned TRBD1 or TRBD2 (5 bases each). The V end was cut by 7 bases, the J end by 3 bases, with 17 bases between. In germline, CDR1 is SEHNR, CDR2 FQNEAQ (reference sequence). This CDR3 has 15 residues. This CDR3 is CASIPAGRETDTQYF. In DNA form, the CDR3 reads TGTGCCAGCATACCCGCGGGCAGGGAGACAGATACGCAGTATTTT.

The J gene is TRBJ2-7, the V gene TRBV18, with 7 nucleotides matching TRBD1. The trim removed 2 bases at V and 5 bases at J, leaving 6 bases unmatched. The CDR3 contains 14 residues. Germline CDR1 KGHSH, CDR2 LQKENI. The CDR3 loop reads CASSPETGINEQYF. Here the CDR3 DNA reads TGTGCCAGCTCACCAGAGACAGGGATCAACGAGCAGTACTTC.

The chain couples TRBV10-3 to TRBJ2-7, with D hard to call. The CDR3 covers 11 residues. The V gene lost 3 bases and the J gene lost 4 bases, with 4 bases spanning the gap. Germline CDR1 is ENHRY and CDR2 is SYGVKD. CDR3 loop: CAISDLYEQYF. The CDR3 coding sequence is TGTGCCATCAGTGATTTGTACGAGCAGTACTTC.

The chain links TRBV11-3 to TRBJ1-1, with 9 bases aligning to TRBD1. The J segment lost 1 base and the V segment lost 2 bases, leaving 5 bases of the junction unmatched. Germline V CDR1 and CDR2: SGHNT, YENEEA. This CDR3 has 16 amino acids. The CDR3 spells CASSLTPGQGNTEAFF. CDR3 nucleotide sequence: TGTGCCAGCAGCTTAACCCCGGGACAGGGGAACACTGAAGCTTTCTTT.

This rearrangement joins TRBV7-9 to TRBJ1-6; D might be TRBD1 (5 bases). CDR1 and CDR2 (germline): SEHNR, FQNEAQ (reference sequence). CDR3 length equals 16 residues. V was cut by 0 bases and J by 4 bases, with 10 bases left in between. CDR3 sequence reads: CASSLAWGQYNSPLHF. CDR3 nucleotides: TGTGCCAGCAGCTTAGCGTGGGGCCAGTATAATTCACCCCTCCACTTT.

The rearrangement uses TRBV5-6 and TRBJ2-1; 13 bases line up with TRBD2. CDR3 length equals 19 residues. The germline CDR1 and CDR2 sequences are SGHDT and YYEEEE. With 0 bases clipped from V and 2 bases from J, the junction kept 8 bases outside the gene matches. The CDR3 sequence is CASSLGLAGGYRTYNEQFF. CDR3 in DNA: TGTGCCAGCAGCTTGGGACTAGCGGGGGGATACCGCACCTACAATGAGCAGTTCTTC.